This T cell receptor beta chain derives from a study of cytomegalovirus exposure and HLA in healthy donors. Whole-study context: The Caucasian-associated ancestry cluster held over 65% of over 350 genotyped donors.

Primers for the PCR totalled 60 Vbeta and 13 Jbeta. Some clones are missing from TCRdb's copy, which holds only in-frame ones; the method was immunoSEQ multiplex PCR. The sample carries more than 15,000 clones, about 74% recorded once. Trimming removed 3 bases from V and 6 bases from J, with 8 bases in between. CDR1 SGDLS and CDR2 YYNGEE come from the germline V gene. The CDR3 totals 12 residues. The origin of this receptor is a man aged 18 to 35 in good health and CMV-seronegative. Sequencing used PBMCs. The chain has TRBV9 and TRBJ2-3, with a tentative D call TRBD2 (5 bases). CDR3 coding DNA: TGTGCCAGCAGCGGAGAGGGCGATACGCAGTATTTT. Protein product: CASSGEGDTQYF.